In this sample, the clone carrying this TCR beta chain turned up a few times. Its antigen is not known. Read data end 3 residues before the CDR3 end; the end is taken from the germline J gene. The repertoire was sequenced with immunoSEQ multiplex PCR; TCRdb's copy has only in-frame clones and lacks some. The data show roughly 50,000 clones, none appearing only once, with roughly 3.4% held by the ten largest. These data come from a study of T cell clonality in common variable immunodeficiency. Study conclusions and caveats: Compared with controls, CVID subjects had fewer shared TCRbeta clones. Repertoire-complication correlations in CVID were limited by patient heterogeneity. The cause of increased CVID clonality remains unclear without subpopulation sequencing.

The CDR3 extends over 17 amino acids. Germline trimming cut 6 bases from V and 3 bases from J; bases unmatched to any gene: 17. Germline V gives CDR1 DFQATT, CDR2 SNEGSKA (reference sequence). Material for sequencing was peripheral blood mononuclear cells. The TCR sequence derives from a person aged 18-70 years in good health. The chain employs TRBV20-1 and TRBJ2-3; 8 nucleotides line up with TRBD2. The CDR3 loop is CSAPVLAGELWTDTQYF. CDR3 bases read: TGCAGTGCCCCAGTCCTAGCGGGTGAGCTCTGGACAGATACG.